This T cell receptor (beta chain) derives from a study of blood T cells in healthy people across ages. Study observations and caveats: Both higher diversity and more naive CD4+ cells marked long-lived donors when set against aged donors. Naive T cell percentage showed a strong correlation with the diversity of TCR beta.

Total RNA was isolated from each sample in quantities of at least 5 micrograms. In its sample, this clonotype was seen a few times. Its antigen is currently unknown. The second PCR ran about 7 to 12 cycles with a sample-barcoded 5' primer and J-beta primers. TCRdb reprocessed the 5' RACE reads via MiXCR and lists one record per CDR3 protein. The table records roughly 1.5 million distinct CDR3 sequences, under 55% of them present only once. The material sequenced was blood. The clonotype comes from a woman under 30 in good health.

In DNA, the CDR3 is TGCAGTGCTAGTCGGGCAGCGGGGCCGCCTGAAAAACTGTTTTTT. Translation gives CSASRAAGPPEKLFF. The chain couples TRBV20-1 to TRBJ1-4; weak D call: TRBD1 (5 bases). V was shortened by 3 bases and J by 7 bases, with 18 bases between the two germline ends. The germline V gene has CDR1 DFQATT and CDR2 SNEGSKA (reference sequence). The CDR3 length is 15 residues.